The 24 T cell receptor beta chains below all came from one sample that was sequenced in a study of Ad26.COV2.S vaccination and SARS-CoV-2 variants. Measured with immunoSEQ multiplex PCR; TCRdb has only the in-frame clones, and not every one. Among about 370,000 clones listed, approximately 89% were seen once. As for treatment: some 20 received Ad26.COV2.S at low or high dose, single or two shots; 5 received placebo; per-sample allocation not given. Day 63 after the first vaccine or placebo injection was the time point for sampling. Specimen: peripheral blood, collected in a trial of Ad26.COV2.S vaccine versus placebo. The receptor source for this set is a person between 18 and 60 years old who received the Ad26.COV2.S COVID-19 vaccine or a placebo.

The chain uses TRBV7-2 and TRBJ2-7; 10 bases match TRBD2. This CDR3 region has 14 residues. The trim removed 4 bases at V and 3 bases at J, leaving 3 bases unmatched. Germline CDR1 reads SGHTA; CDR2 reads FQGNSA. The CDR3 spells CASSWGLAHYEQYF. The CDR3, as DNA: TGTGCCAGCAGCTGGGGACTAGCGCACTACGAGCAGTACTTC. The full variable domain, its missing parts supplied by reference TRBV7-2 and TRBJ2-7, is GAGVSQSPSNKVTEKGKDVELRCDPISGHTALYWYRQSLGQGLEFLIYFQGNSAPDKSGLPSDRFSAERTGGSVSTLTIQRTQQEDSAVYLCASSWGLAHYEQYFGPGTRLTVT.

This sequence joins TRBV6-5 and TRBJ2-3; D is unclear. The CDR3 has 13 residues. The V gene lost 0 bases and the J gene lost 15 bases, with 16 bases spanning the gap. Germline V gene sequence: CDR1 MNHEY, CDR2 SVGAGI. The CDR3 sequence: CASSYSSRQSRYF. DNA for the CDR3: TGTGCCAGCAGTTACTCGAGCAGGCAGTCCAGATATTTT.

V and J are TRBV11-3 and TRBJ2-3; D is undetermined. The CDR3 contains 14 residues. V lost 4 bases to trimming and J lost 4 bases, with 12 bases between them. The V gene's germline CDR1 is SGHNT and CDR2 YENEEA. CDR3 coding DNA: TGTGCCAGCAGCTCCCGTCCCCCGGCAGATACGCAGTATTTT. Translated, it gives CASSSRPPADTQYF.

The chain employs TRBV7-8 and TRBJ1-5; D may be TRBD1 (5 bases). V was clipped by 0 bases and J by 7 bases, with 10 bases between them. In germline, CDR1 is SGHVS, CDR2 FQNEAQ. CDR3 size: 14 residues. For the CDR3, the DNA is TGTGCCAGCAGCTTAGCGTTGGGGCCCCAGCCCCAGCATTTT. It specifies CASSLALGPQPQHF.

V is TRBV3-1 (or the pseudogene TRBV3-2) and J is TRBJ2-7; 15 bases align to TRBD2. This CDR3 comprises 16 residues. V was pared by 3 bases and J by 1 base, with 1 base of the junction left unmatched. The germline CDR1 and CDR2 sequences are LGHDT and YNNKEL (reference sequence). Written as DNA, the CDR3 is TGTGCCAGCAGCCAGGGACTAGCGGGAGGTTCCTACGAGCAGTACTTC. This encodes CASSQGLAGGSYEQYF.

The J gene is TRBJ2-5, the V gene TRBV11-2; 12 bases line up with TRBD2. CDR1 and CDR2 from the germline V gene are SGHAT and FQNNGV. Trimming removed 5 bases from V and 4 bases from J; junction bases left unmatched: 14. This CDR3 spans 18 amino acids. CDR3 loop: CASSQPPLAGGHGETQYF. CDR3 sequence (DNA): TGTGCCAGCAGCCAACCACCCCTAGCGGGAGGGCACGGAGAGACCCAGTACTTC.

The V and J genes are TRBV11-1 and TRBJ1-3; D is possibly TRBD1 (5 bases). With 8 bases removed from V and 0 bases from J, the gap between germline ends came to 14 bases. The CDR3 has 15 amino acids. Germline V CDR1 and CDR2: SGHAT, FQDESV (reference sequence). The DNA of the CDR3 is TGTGCCAGCTCGAGGGGACGGTCCTCTGGAAACACCATATATTTT. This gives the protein CASSRGRSSGNTIYF.

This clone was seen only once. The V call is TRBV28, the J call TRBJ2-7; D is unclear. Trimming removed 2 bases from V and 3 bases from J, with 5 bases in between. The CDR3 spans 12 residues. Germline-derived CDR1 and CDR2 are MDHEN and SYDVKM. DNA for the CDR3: TGTGCCAGCAGTTTAAGCCACTACGAGCAGTACTTC. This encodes CASSLSHYEQYF.

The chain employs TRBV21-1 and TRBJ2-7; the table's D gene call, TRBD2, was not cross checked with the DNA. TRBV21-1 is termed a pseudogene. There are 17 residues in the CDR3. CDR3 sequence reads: CASSNGTSGLPYYEQYF. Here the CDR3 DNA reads TGTGCCAGCAGCAATGGGACTAGCGGGCTCCCCTACTACGAGCAGTACTTC.

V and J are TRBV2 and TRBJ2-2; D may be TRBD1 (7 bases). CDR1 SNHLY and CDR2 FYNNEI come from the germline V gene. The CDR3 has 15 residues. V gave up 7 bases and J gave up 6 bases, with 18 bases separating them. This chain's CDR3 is CASTMETGRPGELFF. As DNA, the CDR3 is TGTGCCAGCACTATGGAGACAGGGAGGCCCGGGGAGCTGTTTTTT.

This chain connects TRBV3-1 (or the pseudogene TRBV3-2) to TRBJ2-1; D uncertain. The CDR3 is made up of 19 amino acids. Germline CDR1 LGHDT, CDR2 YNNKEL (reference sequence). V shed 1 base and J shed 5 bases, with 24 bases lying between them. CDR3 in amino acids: CASSQVGSLTSRDDNEQFF. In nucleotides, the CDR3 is TGTGCCAGCAGCCAAGTGGGAAGTCTGACTTCTCGCGACGACAATGAGCAGTTCTTC.

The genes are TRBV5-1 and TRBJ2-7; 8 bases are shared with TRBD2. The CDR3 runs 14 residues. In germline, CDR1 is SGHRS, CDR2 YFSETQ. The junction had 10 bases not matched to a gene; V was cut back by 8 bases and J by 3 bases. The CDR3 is CASGDSSGSYEQYF. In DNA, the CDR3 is TGCGCCAGTGGAGACTCCAGCGGGAGCTACGAGCAGTACTTC.

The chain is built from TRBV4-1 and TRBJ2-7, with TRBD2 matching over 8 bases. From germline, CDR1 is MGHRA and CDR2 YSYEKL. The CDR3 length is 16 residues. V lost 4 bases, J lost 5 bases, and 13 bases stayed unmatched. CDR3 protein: CASSRPGTSWAHEQYF. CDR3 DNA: TGCGCCAGCAGCCGACCAGGGACTAGTTGGGCCCACGAGCAGTACTTC.

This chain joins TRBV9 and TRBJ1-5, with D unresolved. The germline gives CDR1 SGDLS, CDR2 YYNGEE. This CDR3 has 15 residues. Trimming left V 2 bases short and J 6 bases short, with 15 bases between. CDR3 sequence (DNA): TGTGCCAGCAGCGTTGGCTTAGGAGCCGGTCAGCCCCAGCATTTT. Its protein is CASSVGLGAGQPQHF.

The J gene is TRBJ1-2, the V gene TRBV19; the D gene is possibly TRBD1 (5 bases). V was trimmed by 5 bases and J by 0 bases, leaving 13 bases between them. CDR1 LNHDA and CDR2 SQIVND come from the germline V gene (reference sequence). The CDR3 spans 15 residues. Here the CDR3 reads CASSFGHLANYGYTF. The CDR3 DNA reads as TGTGCCAGTAGTTTCGGACATTTAGCTAACTATGGCTACACCTTC.

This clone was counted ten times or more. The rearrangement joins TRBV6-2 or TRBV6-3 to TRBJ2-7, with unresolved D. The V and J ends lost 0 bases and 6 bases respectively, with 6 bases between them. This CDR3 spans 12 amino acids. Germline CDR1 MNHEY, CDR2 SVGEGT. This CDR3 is CASSYSSGEQYF. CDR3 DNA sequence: TGTGCCAGCAGTTACTCGTCGGGCGAGCAGTACTTC.

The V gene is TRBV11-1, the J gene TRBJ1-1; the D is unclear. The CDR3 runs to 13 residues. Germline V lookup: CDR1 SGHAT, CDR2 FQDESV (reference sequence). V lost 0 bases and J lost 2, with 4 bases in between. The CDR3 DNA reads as TGTGCCAGCAGCTTAGCGGGAAACACTGAAGCTTTCTTT. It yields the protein CASSLAGNTEAFF. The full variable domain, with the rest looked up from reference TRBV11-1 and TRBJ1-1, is EAEVAQSPRYKITEKSQAVAFWCDPISGHATLYWYRQILGQGPELLVQFQDESVVDDSQLPKDRFSAERLKGVDSTLKIQPAELGDSAMYLCASSLAGNTEAFFGQGTRLTVV.

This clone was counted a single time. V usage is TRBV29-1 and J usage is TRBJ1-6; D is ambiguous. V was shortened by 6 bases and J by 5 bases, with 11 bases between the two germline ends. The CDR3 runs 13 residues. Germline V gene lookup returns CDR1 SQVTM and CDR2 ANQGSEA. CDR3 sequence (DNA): TGCAGCGTGATGGAATTTAATAATTCACCCCTCCACTTT. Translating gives CSVMEFNNSPLHF.

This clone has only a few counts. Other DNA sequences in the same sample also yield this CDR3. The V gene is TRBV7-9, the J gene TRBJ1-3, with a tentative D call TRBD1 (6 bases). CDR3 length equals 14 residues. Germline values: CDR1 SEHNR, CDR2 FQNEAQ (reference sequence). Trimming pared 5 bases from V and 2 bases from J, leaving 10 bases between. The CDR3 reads CASSLTGPGNTIYF. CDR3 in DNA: TGTGCCAGCAGCCTAACAGGGCCTGGAAACACCATATATTTT.

CDR3 in amino acids: CASSFGAEIYNEQFF. The CDR3 nucleotides read TGTGCCAGCAGCTTCGGGGCGGAGATCTACAATGAGCAGTTCTTC. The chain combines TRBV7-2 with TRBJ2-1; the D call may be TRBD1 or TRBD2 (5 bases each). Deletions cut 3 bases from V and 3 bases from J, with 12 bases between. Germline CDR1 is SGHTA and CDR2 is FQGNSA. CDR3 length equals 15 residues.

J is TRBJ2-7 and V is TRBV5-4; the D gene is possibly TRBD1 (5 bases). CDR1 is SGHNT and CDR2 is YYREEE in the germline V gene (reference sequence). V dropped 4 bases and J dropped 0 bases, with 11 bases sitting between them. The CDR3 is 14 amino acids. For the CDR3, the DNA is TGTGCCAGCAGCCGCCCCGACAGCTCCTACGAGCAGTACTTC. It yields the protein CASSRPDSSYEQYF.

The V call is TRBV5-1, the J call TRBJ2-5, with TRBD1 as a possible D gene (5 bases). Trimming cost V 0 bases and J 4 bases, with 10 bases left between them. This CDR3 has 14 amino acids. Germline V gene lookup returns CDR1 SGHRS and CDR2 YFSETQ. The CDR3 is CASSLVQGGETQYF. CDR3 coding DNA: TGCGCCAGCAGCTTGGTTCAGGGTGGAGAGACCCAGTACTTC. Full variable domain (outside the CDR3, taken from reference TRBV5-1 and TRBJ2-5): KAGVTQTPRYLIKTRGQQVTLSCSPISGHRSVSWYQQTPGQGLQFLFEYFSETQRNKGNFPGRFSGRQFSNSRSEMNVSTLELGDSALYLCASSLVQGGETQYFGPGTRLLVL.

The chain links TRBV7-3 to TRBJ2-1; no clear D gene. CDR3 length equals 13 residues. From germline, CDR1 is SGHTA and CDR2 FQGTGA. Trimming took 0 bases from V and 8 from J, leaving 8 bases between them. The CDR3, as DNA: TGTGCCAGCAGCTTAACGTTCCAGGATGAGCAGTTCTTC. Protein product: CASSLTFQDEQFF.

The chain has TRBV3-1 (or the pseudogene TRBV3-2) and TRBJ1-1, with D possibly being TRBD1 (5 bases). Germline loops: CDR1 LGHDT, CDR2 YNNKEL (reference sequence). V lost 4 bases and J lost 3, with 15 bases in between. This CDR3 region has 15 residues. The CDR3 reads CASSPRGEGYTEAFF. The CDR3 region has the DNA TGTGCCAGCAGCCCCCGAGGCGAGGGGTACACTGAAGCTTTCTTT.